This is a list of T cell receptor beta chains from one sample in a study of Ad26.COV2.S vaccination and SARS-CoV-2 variants. The table came from immunoSEQ multiplex PCR; TCRdb's copy has only in-frame clones and leaves some out. Of fewer than 900,000 clones listed, roughly 90% are singletons. Material: peripheral blood, obtained in a trial of Ad26.COV2.S vaccine versus placebo. These receptors were taken from a person aged 18-65 years who received the Ad26.COV2.S COVID-19 vaccine or a placebo. CDR3s include the opening cysteine and the closing phenylalanine or tryptophan. A D gene is named only where the DNA matches it firmly. Some rows mark clone size as missing; the rest say once, few, many or name a class of expanded clone.

TRBJ2-5	14	-	TRBD2	TRBV24-1	TGTGCCACCAGTGCTGCGGGAGGTGTTGAGACCCAGTACTTC	CATSAAGGVETQYF
TRBJ1-1	12	-	TRBD1	TRBV19	TGTGCCTGCTGGGACAGGGGGACTGAAGCTTTCTTT	CACWDRGTEAFF
TRBJ2-3	15	-	-	TRBV5-4	TGTGCCAGCAGCCTGGCGGGGAGAGGCACAGATACGCAGTATTTT	CASSLAGRGTDTQYF
TRBJ2-1	20	-	TRBD2	TRBV6-6	TGTGCCAGCAGCATACTCCGCACAGGGGACCTAGCGGGAGGGCAAAATGAGCAGTTCTTC	CASSILRTGDLAGGQNEQFF
TRBJ2-3	16	-	-	TRBV19	TGTGCCAGTAGTATAGGTCCTAGCGTGGGCACAGATACGCAGTATTTT	CASSIGPSVGTDTQYF
TRBJ1-2	13	-	TRBD1	TRBV29-1	TGCAGCGTTGAAGATGACAGGGGCTATGGCTACACCTTC	CSVEDDRGYGYTF
TRBJ2-7	15	-	-	TRBV7-8	TGTGCCAGCAGCCAAACCCGGGCTCCGGGATACGAGCAGTACTTC	CASSQTRAPGYEQYF
TRBJ2-7	11	-	-	TRBV10-2	TGCGCCAGCAGTGAGGGGTACGAGCAGTACTTC	CASSEGYEQYF
TRBJ2-5	14	once	TRBD1	TRBV15	TGTGCCACCAGTCAGACGACAGGGCGAGAGACCCAGTACTTC	CATSQTTGRETQYF
TRBJ2-7	16	-	TRBD1	TRBV18	TGTGCCAGCTCACCAACCGACGCAGGGGGTGTCCACGAGCAGTACTTC	CASSPTDAGGVHEQYF
TRBJ1-2	12	-	-	TRBV7-2	TGTGCCAGCAGCTTAGTAGGAAGAGGCTACACCTTC	CASSLVGRGYTF
TRBJ2-6	16	-	-	TRBV27	TGTGCCAGCAGTCCCTGGGTTGGCGGTGGGGCCAACGTCCTGACTTTC	CASSPWVGGGANVLTF
TRBJ2-4	20	-	TRBD2	TRBV5-1	TGCGCCAGCAGCCTTGTCGGCGGGGGGCCTAGCGCTTTGACCAAAAACATTCAGTACTTC	CASSLVGGGPSALTKNIQYF
TRBJ1-2	16	-	TRBD1	TRBV7-2	TGTGCCAGCAGTTCGGGACAGGGGACGTCTAACTATGGCTACACCTTC	CASSSGQGTSNYGYTF
TRBJ2-7	14	-	-	TRBV10-2	TGCGCCAGCAGTGAGGGAGGCAAAGCCTACGAGCAGTACTTC	CASSEGGKAYEQYF